These 15 T cell receptor beta chains share one sample of origin, sequenced in a study of CD8 T cells in Susac syndrome. With random hexamers, roughly 0.45 to 1 ug RNA was reverse transcribed. One entry per CDR3 protein, called by TCRdb with MiXCR from the immunoSEQ multiplex PCR reads. There are 200,000 to 250,000 distinct CDR3 sequences in the sample; 90% to 95% occur only once, and 0.065% to 0.075% lies in the top ten. Sequencing was performed on CD4+ T cells from PBMCs. The receptors derive from a human donor with multiple sclerosis.

V is TRBV6-4 and J is TRBJ2-3; no clear D. Germline values: CDR1 MRHNA, CDR2 SNTAGT. With 6 bases removed from V and 2 bases from J, the gap between germline ends came to 15 bases. This CDR3 is 15 amino acids long. DNA for the CDR3: TGTGCCAGCAGCCTTGACGGCGGTAACACAGATACGCAGTATTTT. It codes for CASSLDGGNTDTQYF.

The chain uses TRBV27 and TRBJ2-3; the match to TRBD2 covers 10 bases. The CDR3 is 16 residues long. After removal of 4 bases from V and 1 base from J, the junction contained 5 bases not matched to a gene. The germline gives CDR1 MNHEY, CDR2 SMNVEV (reference sequence). The CDR3 sequence: CASSSWLAGGTDTQYF. CDR3 coding DNA: TGTGCCAGCAGTTCTTGGCTAGCGGGAGGCACAGATACGCAGTATTTT.

This chain links TRBV7-9 with TRBJ2-7; 7 bases map to TRBD1. Germline CDR1 is SEHNR and CDR2 is FQNEAQ (reference sequence). This CDR3 has 15 residues. V shed 5 bases, J shed 0 bases, and the junction held 7 bases outside the gene matches. CDR3 nucleotides: TGTGCCAGCAGCCCACGGGGACAGAGCTCCTACGAGCAGTACTTC. Protein: CASSPRGQSSYEQYF.

The chain is built from TRBV7-9 and TRBJ2-5; tentatively, D is TRBD1 or TRBD2 (5 bases each). CDR1 is SEHNR and CDR2 is FQNEAQ in the germline V gene (reference sequence). The CDR3 covers 15 residues. V was clipped by 3 bases and J by 1 base, with 12 bases between them. In DNA, the CDR3 is TGTGCCAGCAGCTTGGGGGAGCCTATCCAAGAGACCCAGTACTTC. It yields the protein CASSLGEPIQETQYF.

A few counts support this clonotype. This rearrangement joins TRBV6-1 to TRBJ1-1; TRBD1 is a possible D gene (6 bases). The CDR3 loop spans 11 amino acids. Germline CDR1 reads MNHNS; CDR2 reads SASEGT. V lost 7 bases to trimming and J lost 8 bases, with 11 bases between them. The CDR3, as DNA: TGTGCCAGCAAGGGAGGGGGAGAAGCTTTCTTT. Protein product: CASKGGGEAFF.

The chain carries TRBV20-1 and TRBJ2-7, with D maybe TRBD1 (5 bases). The CDR3 covers 15 residues. The ends were cut back, 2 bases at V and 3 bases at J, with 17 bases in the middle. Germline V CDR1 and CDR2: DFQATT, SNEGSKA (reference sequence). CDR3 sequence reads: CSARSGQGQVYEQYF. The CDR3 DNA reads as TGCAGTGCTAGATCCGGACAAGGCCAAGTCTACGAGCAGTACTTC.

The chain couples TRBV9 to TRBJ2-2; D is possibly TRBD2 (5 bases). The CDR3 has 15 amino acids. The germline gives CDR1 SGDLS, CDR2 YYNGEE. V dropped 0 bases and J dropped 1 base, with 7 bases sitting between them. This CDR3 reads CASSVVGGNTGELFF. In DNA, the CDR3 is TGTGCCAGCAGCGTAGTTGGAGGGAACACCGGGGAGCTGTTTTTT.

The chain uses TRBV3-1 and TRBJ1-1, with D possibly TRBD1 on 6 matching bases. The CDR3 extends over 17 amino acids. V gave up 4 bases and J gave up 1 base, with 19 bases separating them. Germline values: CDR1 LGHDT, CDR2 YNNKEL (reference sequence). As DNA, the CDR3 is TGTGCCAGCAGCCCGATGACCCATTCCAGGGGGAACACTGAAGCTTTCTTT. This gives the protein CASSPMTHSRGNTEAFF.

V is TRBV3-1 and J is TRBJ2-3; D is undetermined. Germline V gene sequence: CDR1 LGHDT, CDR2 YNNKEL (reference sequence). V was trimmed by 2 bases and J by 1 base, leaving 10 bases between them. This CDR3 comprises 15 residues. DNA for the CDR3: TGTGCCAGCAGCCAACTGGGTGTGGGCACAGATACGCAGTATTTT. Its protein is CASSQLGVGTDTQYF.

This rearrangement joins TRBV11-2 to TRBJ2-7; D might be TRBD1 (5 bases). The ends were cut back, 2 bases at V and 1 base at J, with 9 bases in the middle. This CDR3 has 14 residues. From germline, CDR1 is SGHAT and CDR2 FQNNGV. This CDR3 reads CASSLLGQSYEQYF. The CDR3 DNA sequence: TGTGCCAGCAGCTTACTTGGACAATCCTACGAGCAGTACTTC.

This clonotype was detected only once. CDR3 DNA: TGCAGTGCCTCACGACGAGGGAACTCTGGGGCCAACGTCCTGACTTTC. Protein sequence: CSASRRGNSGANVLTF. The chain combines TRBV20-1 with TRBJ2-6; possibly TRBD2 for D (5 bases). The CDR3 extends over 16 amino acids. Germline V gene sequence: CDR1 DFQATT, CDR2 SNEGSKA (reference sequence). V was pared by 6 bases and J by 0 bases, with 15 bases between.

The chain employs TRBV18 and TRBJ2-2, with D possibly TRBD2 on 5 matching bases. The CDR3 contains 14 residues. CDR1 and CDR2 from the germline V gene are KGHSH and LQKENI. Trimming took 3 bases from V and 6 from J, leaving 11 bases between them. CDR3 in DNA: TGTGCCAGCTCACCTGTCGAGGGAGCCGGGGAGCTGTTTTTT. Translated, it gives CASSPVEGAGELFF. Looking up the rest from reference TRBV18 and TRBJ2-2 gives the full variable domain: NAGVMQNPRHLVRRRGQEARLRCSPMKGHSHVYWYRQLPEEGLKFMVYLQKENIIDESGMPKERFSAEFPKEGPSILRIQQVVRGDSAAYFCASSPVEGAGELFFGEGSRLTVL.

V is TRBV15 and J is TRBJ2-5; D is possibly TRBD2 (7 bases). V was pared by 3 bases and J by 0 bases, with 17 bases between. Germline V lookup: CDR1 LNHNV, CDR2 YYDKDF (reference sequence). The CDR3 runs to 17 residues. The CDR3 region is CATSRGGQVAYQETQYF. For the CDR3, the DNA is TGTGCCACCAGCAGGGGGGGGCAGGTTGCTTACCAAGAGACCCAGTACTTC.

The chain joins TRBV20-1 to TRBJ2-3; 7 bases map to TRBD1. Germline CDR1 and CDR2: DFQATT and SNEGSKA (reference sequence). V lost 7 bases, J lost 1 base, and 8 bases stayed unmatched. The CDR3 length is 14 residues. Here the CDR3 reads CSVVPTGGTDTQYF. CDR3 sequence (DNA): TGCAGTGTAGTCCCAACAGGGGGCACAGATACGCAGTATTTT.

In its sample, this clonotype was seen a few times. The rearrangement links TRBV3-1 to TRBJ2-7; 8 bases agree with TRBD2. From germline, CDR1 is LGHDT and CDR2 YNNKEL (reference sequence). The CDR3 spans 15 residues. Trimming cost V 5 bases and J 5 bases; bases outside gene matches: 11. DNA for the CDR3: TGTGCCAGCAGCAGAACGGGGGGGCCCCAGGACGAGCAGTACTTC. It codes for CASSRTGGPQDEQYF.